These 25 T cell receptor beta chains originate from one sample sequenced in a study of cytomegalovirus exposure and HLA in healthy donors. The PCR ran on 60 Vbeta and 13 Jbeta primers. The protocol was immunoSEQ multiplex PCR, while the TCRdb copy is restricted to in-frame clones and leaves out a portion. The sample has about 300,000 clones, roughly 88% seen once. The sequenced sample was PBMCs. The receptors were sampled from a middle-aged man in good health and CMV-seropositive.

The chain links TRBV7-9 to TRBJ2-7, with D unresolved. Between the trimmed V and J ends, which lost 5 bases and 0 bases, there was a span of 8 bases. Germline CDR1 is SEHNR and CDR2 is FQNEAQ (reference sequence). The CDR3 contains 13 residues. CDR3 residues: CASSPKSSYEQYF. CDR3 coding DNA: TGTGCCAGCAGCCCCAAGAGCTCCTACGAGCAGTACTTC. Using reference TRBV7-9 and TRBJ2-7 for the parts outside the CDR3, the full variable domain is DTGVSQNPRHKITKRGQNVTFRCDPISEHNRLYWYRQTLGQGPEFLTYFQNEAQLEKSRLLSDRFSAERPKGSFSTLEIQRTEQGDSAMYLCASSPKSSYEQYFGPGTRLTVT.

The chain employs TRBV7-2 and TRBJ2-2; the match to TRBD1 covers 10 bases. The V segment lost 6 bases and the J segment 5 bases; nucleotides outside the gene matches: 12. Germline loops: CDR1 SGHTA, CDR2 FQGNSA. CDR3 length: 17 amino acids. The CDR3 loop is CASRFSRQGAQTGELFF. The CDR3 bases are TGTGCCAGCAGATTTTCCAGACAGGGGGCGCAGACCGGGGAGCTGTTTTTT. The full variable domain, its missing parts supplied by reference TRBV7-2 and TRBJ2-2, is GAGVSQSPSNKVTEKGKDVELRCDPISGHTALYWYRQSLGQGLEFLIYFQGNSAPDKSGLPSDRFSAERTGGSVSTLTIQRTQQEDSAVYLCASRFSRQGAQTGELFFGEGSRLTVL.

J is TRBJ2-1 and V is TRBV6-4; D may be TRBD2 (6 bases). CDR3 size: 14 residues. Germline V gene data show CDR1 as MRHNA and CDR2 as SNTAGT. Deletions cut 4 bases from V and 6 bases from J, with 13 bases between. CDR3 sequence reads: CASSAFSGINEQFF. The CDR3, as DNA: TGTGCCAGCAGTGCCTTTAGCGGCATCAATGAGCAGTTCTTC.

V is TRBV28 and J is TRBJ2-2, with 12 bases that match TRBD2. Germline V gene lookup returns CDR1 MDHEN and CDR2 SYDVKM. This CDR3 has 17 amino acids. Trimming took 6 bases from V and 4 from J; bases not matched to a gene: 9. The CDR3 protein is CASRKTSGSASTGELFF. The CDR3 DNA sequence: TGTGCCAGCAGGAAGACTAGCGGGAGCGCGAGCACCGGGGAGCTGTTTTTT.

This rearrangement joins TRBV5-1 to TRBJ1-1; 7 bases match TRBD1. This CDR3 region has 16 residues. The trim removed 3 bases at V and 0 bases at J, leaving 8 bases unmatched. Germline CDR1 SGHRS, CDR2 YFSETQ. CDR3: CASSSWTGAMNTEAFF. The CDR3 DNA reads TGCGCCAGCAGCTCTTGGACAGGAGCCATGAACACTGAAGCTTTCTTT.

The J gene is TRBJ2-3, the V gene TRBV27; TRBD2 aligns across 13 bases. The V and J ends lost 2 bases and 4 bases, in that order; junction bases with no gene match: 6. CDR1 is MNHEY and CDR2 is SMNVEV in the germline V gene (reference sequence). The CDR3 spans 17 residues. CDR3 sequence (DNA): TGTGCCAGCAGTTTAGGGACTAGCGGGATCGTGCCAGATACGCAGTATTTT. Its translation is CASSLGTSGIVPDTQYF.

The rearrangement links TRBV9 to TRBJ1-5; 7 nucleotides match TRBD1. Trimming cost V 4 bases and J 4 bases; bases outside gene matches: 5. The germline gives CDR1 SGDLS, CDR2 YYNGEE. This CDR3 has 14 amino acids. The CDR3: CASSQQGSNQPQHF. The CDR3 DNA is TGTGCCAGCAGCCAACAGGGGTCGAATCAGCCCCAGCATTTT.

This chain joins TRBV30 and TRBJ2-5; TRBD1 matches at 8 bases. The germline V gene has CDR1 GTSNPN and CDR2 SVGIG (reference sequence). Trimming at V came to 4 bases and at J to 2 bases, leaving 9 bases not matched to a gene. This CDR3 has 15 amino acids. CDR3 nucleotide sequence: TGTGCCTGGAATGAGGGACAGGCCTTTCAAGAGACCCAGTACTTC. Its translation is CAWNEGQAFQETQYF. The variable domain in full, completed from reference TRBV30 and TRBJ2-5, reads SQTIHQWPATLVQPVGSPLSLECTVEGTSNPNLYWYRQAAGRGLQLLFYSVGIGQISSEVPQNLSASRPQDRQFILSSKKLLLSDSGFYLCAWNEGQAFQETQYFGPGTRLLVL.

CDR3 loop: CASSPLSRAGVLDYGYTF. CDR3 nucleotide sequence: TGTGCCAGCAGTCCACTATCCCGGGCAGGGGTTCTGGACTATGGCTACACCTTC. The chain recombines TRBV27 with TRBJ1-2; possibly TRBD1 for D (6 bases). Germline V gene data show CDR1 as MNHEY and CDR2 as SMNVEV (reference sequence). Trimming removed 5 bases at V and 3 bases at J, with 25 bases between. The CDR3 loop spans 18 amino acids.

V usage is TRBV7-8 and J usage is TRBJ2-7; tentatively, D is TRBD2 (7 bases). The CDR3 runs to 11 residues. The germline V gene encodes CDR1 SGHVS and CDR2 FQNEAQ. V was clipped by 6 bases and J by 12 bases, with 15 bases between them. The CDR3 DNA reads as TGTGCCAGCAGTCTGGGGAGGGGGGTGTACTTC. This gives the protein CASSLGRGVYF.

This clone appeared once. CDR3 bases: TGTGCCAGCCTCAGGTTTTCAAATGAAAAACTGTTTTTT. Amino acids: CASLRFSNEKLFF. This rearrangement joins TRBV5-8 to TRBJ1-4; D not resolved. Trimming stripped 7 bases from V and 5 bases from J, with 12 bases between. The CDR3 extends over 13 amino acids. Germline V CDR1 and CDR2: SGHTS, YDEGEE.

V is TRBV7-9 and J is TRBJ2-7; no definite D call. The CDR3 is 12 residues long. With 0 bases removed from V and 6 bases from J, the gap between germline ends came to 6 bases. Germline CDR1 is SEHNR and CDR2 is FQNEAQ (reference sequence). The CDR3 region is CASSLAGLEQYF. The CDR3 coding sequence is TGTGCCAGCAGCTTAGCTGGGCTCGAGCAGTACTTC. The full variable domain, rest sourced from reference TRBV7-9 and TRBJ2-7, is DTGVSQNPRHKITKRGQNVTFRCDPISEHNRLYWYRQTLGQGPEFLTYFQNEAQLEKSRLLSDRFSAERPKGSFSTLEIQRTEQGDSAMYLCASSLAGLEQYFGPGTRLTVT.

The chain is built from TRBV15 and TRBJ1-5, with 9 nucleotides matching TRBD1. The germline gives CDR1 LNHNV, CDR2 YYDKDF (reference sequence). The CDR3 totals 17 residues. The V segment lost 0 bases and the J segment 0 bases; nucleotides outside the gene matches: 3. CDR3 protein: CATSRDGTGNSNQPQHF. CDR3 DNA: TGTGCCACCAGCAGAGACGGGACAGGGAATAGCAATCAGCCCCAGCATTTT.

The chain carries TRBV2 and TRBJ1-1; TRBD1 is a possible D gene (5 bases). The CDR3 extends over 15 amino acids. Germline loops: CDR1 SNHLY, CDR2 FYNNEI. Trimming removed 0 bases at V and 2 bases at J, with 10 bases between. In DNA form, the CDR3 reads TGTGCCAGCAGTGAAGCGCGGAGGGGTAACACTGAAGCTTTCTTT. This gives the protein CASSEARRGNTEAFF.

The chain has TRBV19 and TRBJ2-7, with 7 bases aligning to TRBD2. Losses at the gene ends were 3 bases for V and 3 bases for J; bases not matched to a gene: 5. CDR1 is LNHDA and CDR2 is SQIVND in the germline V gene (reference sequence). The CDR3 contains 14 residues. The CDR3 DNA is TGTGCCAGTAGTATTTTCGCGGGGGACTACGAGCAGTACTTC. Protein product: CASSIFAGDYEQYF.

This clone was detected only once. V is TRBV6-5 and J is TRBJ1-1, with D hard to call. CDR3 length: 14 amino acids. Trimming cost V 5 bases and J 5 bases, with 15 bases left between them. Germline V lookup: CDR1 MNHEY, CDR2 SVGAGI. The CDR3 loop is CASSENYRETEAFF. Written as DNA, the CDR3 is TGTGCCAGCAGTGAAAACTATCGGGAAACTGAAGCTTTCTTT.

This chain uses TRBV7-2 with TRBJ2-1; 7 nucleotides align to TRBD2. The junction had 15 bases not matched to a gene; V was cut back by 1 base and J by 9 bases. Looked up from germline, CDR1 is SGHTA and CDR2 is FQGNSA. The length of the CDR3 is 17 residues. In DNA form, the CDR3 reads TGTGCCAGCAGCTTAGTGGAGGGCGGGAGTAGTGTTGGTGAGCAGTTCTTC. Translating it yields CASSLVEGGSSVGEQFF.

The chain links TRBV10-3 to TRBJ2-1, with a tentative D call TRBD2 (5 bases). V lost 0 bases and J 5 bases, leaving 14 bases between the germline ends. CDR3 size: 16 residues. Germline-derived CDR1 and CDR2 are ENHRY and SYGVKD. In DNA form, the CDR3 reads TGTGCCATCAGTGAGTCGAATTTTCGGGGTGACAATGAGCAGTTCTTC. Protein product: CAISESNFRGDNEQFF.

The gene calls are TRBV5-1 and TRBJ2-7, with 8 bases fitting TRBD1. This CDR3 is built from 14 residues. The trim removed 5 bases at V and 7 bases at J, leaving 11 bases unmatched. The V gene's germline CDR1 is SGHRS and CDR2 YFSETQ. CDR3 loop: CASSPGQVDWEQYF. The CDR3 nucleotides are TGCGCCAGCAGTCCGGGACAGGTGGACTGGGAGCAGTACTTC.

The V gene is TRBV20-1, the J gene TRBJ2-3, with 7 bases aligning to TRBD2. The germline CDR1 and CDR2 sequences are DFQATT and SNEGSKA (reference sequence). With 7 bases clipped from V and 11 bases from J, the junction kept 6 bases outside the gene matches. The CDR3 totals 10 residues. The CDR3 reads CSVQTSLQYF. CDR3 nucleotide sequence: TGCAGTGTTCAGACTAGCCTGCAGTATTTT.

CDR3 sequence reads: CASSESGGSREQYF. The CDR3 DNA reads as TGTGCCAGCAGTGAATCCGGCGGGAGCCGCGAGCAGTACTTC. This sequence joins TRBV2 and TRBJ2-7; 7 bases align to TRBD2. The germline V gene has CDR1 SNHLY and CDR2 FYNNEI. The CDR3 has 14 residues. V lost 2 bases to trimming and J lost 6 bases; unmatched junction nucleotides: 7. The full variable domain, with the rest looked up from reference TRBV2 and TRBJ2-7, is EPEVTQTPSHQVTQMGQEVILRCVPISNHLYFYWYRQILGQKVEFLVSFYNNEISEKSEIFDDQFSVERPDGSNFTLKIRSTKLEDSAMYFCASSESGGSREQYFGPGTRLTVT.

The chain couples TRBV5-6 to TRBJ2-7; 7 bases are shared with TRBD1. The CDR3 consists of 13 residues. CDR1 and CDR2 from the germline V gene are SGHDT and YYEEEE. J gave up 5 bases and V 5 bases, and 7 bases lay outside the gene matches. For the CDR3, the DNA is TGTGCCAGCAGTCCTGACAGGGTCCACGAGCAGTACTTC. It is translated as CASSPDRVHEQYF.

As for this clone: The sample holds other DNA sequences that translate to the same CDR3. The CDR3 reads CASSPSGTGNTIYF. The CDR3 region has the DNA TGTGCCAGCAGTCCCTCGGGTACAGGAAACACCATATATTTT. This chain links TRBV6-6 with TRBJ1-3; D uncertain. The CDR3 is 14 amino acids. V was shortened by 5 bases and J by 4 bases, with 12 bases between the two germline ends. Per the germline V gene, CDR1 is MNHNY and CDR2 is SVGAGI (reference sequence).

The gene calls are TRBV7-9 and TRBJ2-7, with D perhaps TRBD1 (5 bases). CDR1 and CDR2 from the germline V gene are SEHNR and FQNEAQ (reference sequence). V was pared by 2 bases and J by 2 bases, with 7 bases between. This CDR3 is 13 amino acids long. CDR3 in amino acids: CASSLQGTYEQYF. In nucleotides, the CDR3 is TGTGCCAGCAGCTTACAGGGAACCTACGAGCAGTACTTC.

The chain is built from TRBV28 and TRBJ1-3; D gene unclear. CDR1 MDHEN and CDR2 SYDVKM come from the germline V gene. This CDR3 contains 15 residues. Trimming removed 7 bases from V and 0 bases from J, with 13 bases in between. CDR3 in DNA: TGTGCCAGCAAGGCAGACGGAGTCTCTGGAAACACCATATATTTT. It translates to CASKADGVSGNTIYF. The full variable domain, its missing parts supplied by reference TRBV28 and TRBJ1-3, is DVKVTQSSRYLVKRTGEKVFLECVQDMDHENMFWYRQDPGLGLRLIYFSYDVKMKEKGDIPEGYSVSREKKERFSLILESASTNQTSMYLCASKADGVSGNTIYFGEGSWLTVV.